This T cell receptor beta chain is drawn from a study of radiotherapy plus CTLA-4 blockade in lung cancer. General observations from the study: After radiotherapy and ipilimumab, tumor-derived clones expanded in peripheral blood. Response, reportedly, was best predicted by interferon-beta along with early blood T cell clone dynamics.

As for this clone: Its target is unknown.

Chemo-refractory metastatic non-small-cell lung cancer patients underwent focal radiation alongside CTLA-4 blockade with ipilimumab. Germline assignment: CDR1 ENHRY and CDR2 SYGVKD. The CDR3 is made up of 13 amino acids. Trimming took 6 bases from V and 8 from J; bases not matched to a gene: 6. The repertoire was sequenced with immunoSEQ multiplex PCR; TCRdb's copy has only in-frame clones and lacks some. The profile covers approximately 70,000 clones, with about 72% appearing a single time and about 17% taken by the ten largest. The sample was peripheral blood, taken from a patient treated with radiotherapy plus ipilimumab. The chain combines TRBV10-3 with TRBJ2-1; 8 positions match TRBD2. This TCR came from a human donor with non-small cell lung cancer whose response to radiotherapy plus ipilimumab could not be evaluated. Some clones in this sample may be carry-over from other donors' samples. This CDR3 is CAIRAGAEDEQFF. The CDR3 DNA sequence: TGTGCCATCAGAGCGGGGGCCGAGGATGAGCAGTTCTTC.